This T cell receptor beta chain came from a study of blood T cell repertoires in COVID-19 (dated by TCRdb to the early 2020s). With regard to the full study: Collaborator samples came from the United States, Italy and Spain and covered acute and convalescent phases of COVID-19. Deeply sampled blood TCRbeta repertoires from subjects exposed to, actively infected with, or recovered from COVID-19 were included in the dataset. Samples came from the ongoing ImmuneRACE study (first 160 participants) plus 1,254 subjects from 6 global collaborators. Sample metadata almost always included a de-identified subject ID, COVID-19 status, age in years and sex. The material from the prospective study consisted of cDNA or gDNA derived from T cells, B-cell-depleted T cells, or PBMCs. The repertoires were released in a freely available public database intended as a resource for research on the immune response to SARS-CoV-2. HLA class I and class II types, where available, came from metadata supplied by the sample provider rather than from assay-based typing.

TCRbeta CDR3 regions were amplified from genomic DNA by means of the immunoSEQ Assay, a bias-controlled multiplex PCR. Regarding the original processing steps: The number of nucleated cells in each sample was estimated from the amplification of reference gene primers within the assay. To quantify the absolute abundance of each unique TCRbeta CDR3 rearrangement, sequence reads were collapsed and filtered. For each sample, productive Simpson clonality was calculated as the square root of Simpson's diversity index across productive rearrangements. Imported from immuneACCESS, the table was reduced by TCRdb to in-frame sequences with V and J called. These copies leave out some clones; in studies compared against another copy, an unresolved V gene accounts for under half, and the cause of the remainder is not known. V, J and clone size reflect that table, while D and trimming were determined from the DNA. A total of fewer than 200,000 clones appear in this sample, 85% of them only once. Less than 9% of the sample comes from the top ten.

The CDR1 and CDR2 encoded by the germline V gene are SNHLY and FYNNEI. Germline trimming: 6 bases from V, 4 bases from J; junction bases outside gene matches: 10. From the cysteine through the phenylalanine, the CDR3 covers 15 amino acids. Only the CDR3 DNA stays, 45 bases, in frame from base 1. Whole blood was collected in K2EDTA tubes by collaborating institutions according to the institutions' own protocols. Collaborator samples were shipped for TCRbeta analysis as frozen whole blood, isolated PBMCs, or DNA extracted from either sample type. In regard to this clone: Its specific antigen is unknown. No clone much larger than this one lies a single base away; base qualities are absent.

The paper's findings and limits, for the study overall: The amount of clinical and demographic metadata varied by source and participant and was provided uncurated.

The sequence is built from TRBV2 and TRBJ1-2, with 8 bases matching TRBD1. The sequenced sample was peripheral blood. The clonotype originates from a woman aged 55-70 years with acute or convalescent COVID-19. The DNA sequence reads TGTGCCAGCAGCGGGGGCAGGGGGCCCCGCTATGGCTACACCTTC. Translated, it gives CASSGGRGPRYGYTF.